The 9 T cell receptor beta chains below come from one sample, sequenced in a study of radiation and T cells in renal cell carcinoma. The treatment was: treatment-naive control, cytoreductive nephrectomy. Measured with immunoSEQ multiplex PCR; TCRdb has only the in-frame clones, and not every one. The table has roughly 5,000 clones, 68% seen once; the top ten hold about 27%. Material: tumor tissue, obtained from a patient whose treatment was nephrectomy without radiotherapy. Every receptor here comes from a human donor with renal cell carcinoma.

This clone was seen just once. This chain uses TRBV2 with TRBJ2-5; D possibly corresponds to TRBD1 (6 bases). Germline V gene sequence: CDR1 SNHLY, CDR2 FYNNEI. V lost 5 bases and J lost 1, with 8 bases in between. This CDR3 is 13 amino acids long. This CDR3 is CASSSTGQETQYF. CDR3 coding DNA: TGTGCCAGCAGTTCGACAGGCCAAGAGACCCAGTACTTC.

This clone has only a few counts. CDR3 DNA sequence: TGCGCCAGCAGCCAAGATGGGGGAACCTATGGCTACACCTTC. It is translated as CASSQDGGTYGYTF. The chain combines TRBV4-3 with TRBJ1-2, with D perhaps matching TRBD1 (5 bases). V lost 0 bases to trimming and J lost 4 bases, with 9 bases between them. The CDR3 runs 14 residues. Germline V lookup: CDR1 LGHNA, CDR2 YSLEER.

The CDR3 sequence: CASSFLAGGGNTGELFF. The CDR3, as DNA: TGTGCCAGCAGTTTCCTAGCGGGAGGGGGAAACACCGGGGAGCTGTTTTTT. This chain links TRBV27 with TRBJ2-2, with TRBD2 matching over 12 bases. CDR3 length: 17 residues. J was trimmed by 2 bases and V by 3 bases; bases with no gene match: 4. Looked up from germline, CDR1 is MNHEY and CDR2 is SMNVEV (reference sequence).

This sequence joins TRBV29-1 and TRBJ2-3; 7 bases are a match to TRBD2. This CDR3 is 13 amino acids long. Trimming removed 2 bases from V and 5 bases from J; junction bases left unmatched: 4. CDR1 and CDR2 from the germline V gene are SQVTM and ANQGSEA. The CDR3 sequence: CSVEPSGGDTQYF. The CDR3 nucleotides are TGCAGCGTTGAACCTTCGGGGGGAGATACGCAGTATTTT.

V gene TRBV7-2 combines with J gene TRBJ2-6; D perhaps matches TRBD1 (6 bases). Germline CDR1 reads SGHTA; CDR2 reads FQGNSA. Trimming left V 5 bases short and J 4 bases short, with 15 bases between. CDR3 length equals 16 residues. The DNA for the CDR3 is TGTGCCAGCAGCCATGGGGTGGGGGCCGGGGCCAACGTCCTGACTTTC. Translation gives CASSHGVGAGANVLTF.

The chain couples TRBV6-5 to TRBJ1-3; tentatively, D is TRBD1 (5 bases). There are 14 residues in the CDR3. Looked up from germline, CDR1 is MNHEY and CDR2 is SVGAGI. Trimming cost V 2 bases and J 0 bases, with 5 bases left between them. The CDR3 region is CASSYDSSGNTIYF. CDR3 coding DNA: TGTGCCAGCAGTTACGACAGCTCTGGAAACACCATATATTTT.

The CDR3 loop is CASSYRRGFEQFF. The DNA for the CDR3 is TGTGCCAGCAGCTACAGGAGGGGATTCGAGCAGTTCTTC. This rearrangement joins TRBV5-4 to TRBJ2-1; D possibly corresponds to TRBD2 (6 bases). This CDR3 spans 13 amino acids. Germline CDR1 is SGHNT and CDR2 is YYREEE (reference sequence). Trimming removed 3 bases at V and 10 bases at J, with 14 bases between.

The chain is built from TRBV7-9 and TRBJ2-1; no clear D gene. This CDR3 has 15 amino acids. Trimming took 1 base from V and 1 from J, leaving 8 bases between them. CDR1 is SEHNR, CDR2 FQNEAQ, per germline (reference sequence). The CDR3 DNA sequence: TGTGCCAGCAGCTTAGGAGGCAGGTCCTACAATGAGCAGTTCTTC. Translating gives CASSLGGRSYNEQFF.

DNA for the CDR3: TGTGCCAGCAGTGAACTGACAGGCTCCTACGAGCAGTACTTC. Translated, it gives CASSELTGSYEQYF. The V gene is TRBV2, the J gene TRBJ2-7; D perhaps matches TRBD1 (6 bases). Germline CDR1 reads SNHLY; CDR2 reads FYNNEI. V was cut by 2 bases and J by 0 bases, with 8 bases left in between. The CDR3 spans 14 residues.